This record looks at one T cell receptor beta chain sequence and its context. Germline values: CDR1 SEHNR, CDR2 FQNEAQ (reference sequence). The CDR3 spans 17 residues. V was trimmed by 0 bases and J by 4 bases, leaving 16 bases between them. The method was immunoSEQ multiplex PCR; TCRdb's version includes in-frame clones alone and lacks a portion of them. Seen here are about 51,000 clones, roughly 93% observed once, and the top ten hold under 2%. The data were taken from a study of T cell changes during pregnancy in multiple sclerosis. The sample consisted of peripheral blood, taken in the second trimester of pregnancy. The chain uses TRBV7-9 and TRBJ2-1, with D perhaps TRBD2 (7 bases). The sequence derives from a female donor with multiple sclerosis, enrolled in a pregnancy study. For the CDR3, the DNA is TGTGCCAGCAGCTTAGCTGGTGCGGGGGCTTTATACAATGAGCAGTTCTTC. This translates into CASSLAGAGALYNEQFF.